This is a list of T cell receptor beta chains from one sample in a study of beta chain features in type 1 diabetes. Libraries were prepared by immunoSEQ multiplex PCR; TCRdb keeps only in-frame clonotypes and omits some of them. The sample shows 200,000 to 250,000 clones, 11% of them seen only once. The material sequenced was central memory CD4+ T cells from blood. These receptor sequences come from a young man in good health. Both conserved end residues are part of each CDR3. Each record gives: clone size, D gene, V gene, J gene, CDR3 DNA, CDR3 protein. The D gene is left open where the match is weak. The size entry is marked missing in some rows and otherwise reads once, few, many or a size class.

clone_size: -
d_call: TRBD2
v_call: TRBV6-5
j_call: TRBJ2-1
cdr3_nt: TGTGCCAGCCGGGAGGGGAGCTCCTACAATGAGCAGTTCTTC
cdr3_aa: CASREGSSYNEQFF

clone_size: few
d_call: -
v_call: TRBV29-1
j_call: TRBJ2-7
cdr3_nt: TGCAGCGTTACCCCCCCGGGCAGATCCTCCTACGAGCAGTACTTC
cdr3_aa: CSVTPPGRSSYEQYF

clone_size: -
d_call: TRBD2
v_call: TRBV7-2
j_call: TRBJ2-7
cdr3_nt: TGTGCCAGCAGCACAACTAGCGGTCCCTACGAGCAGTACTTC
cdr3_aa: CASSTTSGPYEQYF

clone_size: -
d_call: -
v_call: TRBV27
j_call: TRBJ1-5
cdr3_nt: TGTGCCAGCAGTGGGAGGGGGACGGTACAGCCCCAGCATTTT
cdr3_aa: CASSGRGTVQPQHF

clone_size: many
d_call: -
v_call: TRBV9
j_call: TRBJ2-7
cdr3_nt: TGTGCCAGCAGCGTGGGACATCACGCCTACGAGCAGTACTTC
cdr3_aa: CASSVGHHAYEQYF

clone_size: many
d_call: -
v_call: TRBV10-3
j_call: TRBJ2-1
cdr3_nt: TGTGCCATCAGTGGGCCCCGGGACGGATCCTACAATGAGCAGTTCTTC
cdr3_aa: CAISGPRDGSYNEQFF

clone_size: -
d_call: -
v_call: TRBV5-4
j_call: TRBJ2-1
cdr3_nt: TGTGCCAGCAGCCCAACTAGTAATGAGCAGTTCTTC
cdr3_aa: CASSPTSNEQFF

clone_size: few
d_call: -
v_call: TRBV7-2
j_call: TRBJ2-3
cdr3_nt: TGTGCCAGCAGCGTGATCAAGACGGGGAGCACAGATACGCAGTATTTT
cdr3_aa: CASSVIKTGSTDTQYF

clone_size: few
d_call: TRBD2
v_call: TRBV5-1
j_call: TRBJ2-1
cdr3_nt: TGCGCCAGCAGCTTGACTAGCGGGGAAAGGGCTCGGGAGCAGTTCTTC
cdr3_aa: CASSLTSGERAREQFF

clone_size: -
d_call: -
v_call: TRBV25-1
j_call: TRBJ2-3
cdr3_nt: TGTGCCAGCAGTGAAAGAATGGGGCGGGCCACAGATACGCAGTATTTT
cdr3_aa: CASSERMGRATDTQYF

clone_size: -
d_call: TRBD2
v_call: TRBV9
j_call: TRBJ2-5
cdr3_nt: TGTGCCAGCAGCGTAGGGGAGCAAGCGGGAGGGCCAGCAGAGACCCAGTACTTC
cdr3_aa: CASSVGEQAGGPAETQYF

clone_size: -
d_call: -
v_call: TRBV5-6
j_call: TRBJ2-5
cdr3_nt: TGTGCCAGCAGCTTGGAAGGCGTCCAAGAGACCCAGTACTTC
cdr3_aa: CASSLEGVQETQYF

clone_size: -
d_call: -
v_call: TRBV30
j_call: TRBJ2-7
cdr3_nt: TGTGCCTGGAGTGTGGTGGGGGAGCAGTACTTC
cdr3_aa: CAWSVVGEQYF

clone_size: few
d_call: TRBD1
v_call: TRBV7-2
j_call: TRBJ2-5
cdr3_nt: TGTGCCAGCAGTTCCCGGGACAGGGGTCGAAAAGAGACCCAGTACTTC
cdr3_aa: CASSSRDRGRKETQYF

clone_size: -
d_call: TRBD1
v_call: TRBV5-6
j_call: TRBJ1-4
cdr3_nt: TGTGCCAGCAGCTTGGCGGGAACAGGGGGACCAACTAATGAAAAACTGTTTTTT
cdr3_aa: CASSLAGTGGPTNEKLFF

clone_size: few
d_call: TRBD1
v_call: TRBV18
j_call: TRBJ2-3
cdr3_nt: TGTGCCAGCTCAATAGACAGGGAAGATACGCAGTATTTT
cdr3_aa: CASSIDREDTQYF

clone_size: few
d_call: TRBD1
v_call: TRBV2
j_call: TRBJ2-7
cdr3_nt: TGTGCCAGCATTAGGGACAGGGAAGCCTACGAGCAGTACTTC
cdr3_aa: CASIRDREAYEQYF

clone_size: -
d_call: TRBD2
v_call: TRBV5-6
j_call: TRBJ2-1
cdr3_nt: TGTGCCAGCAGCTTCGGACTAGCGGGAGAGGGGGACAGTGAGCAGTTCTTC
cdr3_aa: CASSFGLAGEGDSEQFF

clone_size: -
d_call: -
v_call: TRBV11-2
j_call: TRBJ2-5
cdr3_nt: TGTGCCAGCAGTCAGAGAGAGACCCAGTACTTC
cdr3_aa: CASSQRETQYF

clone_size: -
d_call: -
v_call: TRBV30
j_call: TRBJ2-1
cdr3_nt: TGTGCCTGGGACAGCTACAATGAGCAGTTCTTC
cdr3_aa: CAWDSYNEQFF